This TCR beta chain was recovered during a study of blood T cell repertoires in COVID-19. Study-wide background: Acute and convalescent COVID-19 samples came from the United States, Italy and Spain. From T cells, B-cell-depleted T cells, or PBMCs came the material, which was cDNA or gDNA.

Authors' analysis steps: Using reference gene primer amplification, nucleated cell counts were estimated. Profiling relied on immunoSEQ multiplex PCR, and the TCRdb table lists in-frame clones only, not all of them. The DNA was the basis for D and trimming; V, J and clone size are from that table. The sample records about 260,000 clones, around 84% being singletons. This TCR came from a man aged 60-69 years with acute or convalescent COVID-19. Sample: peripheral blood.

CDR3 loop: CASSLVSSGTYEQYF. The CDR3 nucleotides are TGCGCCAGCAGCTTGGTGTCTAGCGGGACGTACGAGCAGTACTTC. The chain employs TRBV5-1 and TRBJ2-7, with 9 positions matching TRBD2. Germline V CDR1 and CDR2: SGHRS, YFSETQ. This CDR3 has 15 residues. V dropped 0 bases and J dropped 4; count of bases not matched to a gene: 5.